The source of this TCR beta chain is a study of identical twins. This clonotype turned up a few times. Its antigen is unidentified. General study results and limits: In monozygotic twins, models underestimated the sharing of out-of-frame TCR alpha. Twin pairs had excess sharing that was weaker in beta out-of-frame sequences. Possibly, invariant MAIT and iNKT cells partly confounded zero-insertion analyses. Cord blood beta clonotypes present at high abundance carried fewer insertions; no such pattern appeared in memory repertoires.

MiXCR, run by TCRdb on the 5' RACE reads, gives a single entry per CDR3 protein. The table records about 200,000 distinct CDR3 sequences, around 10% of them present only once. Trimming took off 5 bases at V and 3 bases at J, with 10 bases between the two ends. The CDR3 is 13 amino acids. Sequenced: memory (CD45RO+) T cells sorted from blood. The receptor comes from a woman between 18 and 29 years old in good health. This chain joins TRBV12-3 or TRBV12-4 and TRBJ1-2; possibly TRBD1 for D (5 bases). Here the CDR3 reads CASSPDSDYGYTF. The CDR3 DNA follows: TGTGCCAGCAGTCCCGACAGCGACTATGGCTACACCTTC.